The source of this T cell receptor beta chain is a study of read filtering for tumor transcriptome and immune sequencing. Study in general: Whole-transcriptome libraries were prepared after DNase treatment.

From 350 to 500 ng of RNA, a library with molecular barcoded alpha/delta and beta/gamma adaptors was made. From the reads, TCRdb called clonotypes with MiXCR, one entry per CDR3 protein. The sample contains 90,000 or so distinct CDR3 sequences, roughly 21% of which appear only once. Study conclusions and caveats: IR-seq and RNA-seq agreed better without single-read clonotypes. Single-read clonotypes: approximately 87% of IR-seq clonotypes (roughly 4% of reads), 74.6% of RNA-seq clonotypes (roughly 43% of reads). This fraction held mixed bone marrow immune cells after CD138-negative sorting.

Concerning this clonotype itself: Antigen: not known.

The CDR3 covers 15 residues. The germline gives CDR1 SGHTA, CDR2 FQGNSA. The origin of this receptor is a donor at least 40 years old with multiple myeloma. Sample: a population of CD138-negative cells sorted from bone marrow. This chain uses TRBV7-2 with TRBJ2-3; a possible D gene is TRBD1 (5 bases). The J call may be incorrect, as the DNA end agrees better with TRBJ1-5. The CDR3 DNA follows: TGTGCCAGCAGCCCCAGGGCTGTCGGGGGAGATACGCAGCATTTT. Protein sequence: CASSPRAVGGDTQHF.